Listed below are T cell receptor beta chains from one sample, sequenced in a study of shared clonotypes between healthy human individuals. Profiled with immunoSEQ multiplex PCR; TCRdb holds only in-frame clones, not every one. The sample gives about 2 million clones, 85% to 95% of which show up once; under 1.5% is in the top ten. Input material: naive CD8+ T cells sorted from blood. The receptors shown here come from a man younger than 35 in good health. The CDR3 runs from the conserved cysteine through the conserved F or W. The D gene is left open where the match is weak. Not every row has a clone size; where given, it reads once, few, many or a size class.

v_call	clone_size	d_call	j_call	cdr3_nt	cdr3_aa
TRBV19	once	.	TRBJ2-7	TGTGCCAGTAGTTCGAATGAGGGCAGGGGCTACGAGCAGTACTTC	CASSSNEGRGYEQYF
TRBV30	once	TRBD1	TRBJ1-2	TGTGCCTGGAGGTATCAGGGGGCGAACTATGGCTACACCTTC	CAWRYQGANYGYTF
TRBV30	.	TRBD1	TRBJ1-1	TGTGCCTGGATGGACAGGGCTTCCTTTACTGAAGCTTTCTTT	CAWMDRASFTEAFF
TRBV2	once	TRBD2	TRBJ2-3	TGTGCCAGCAGTGAAGTCGAGGCGGGGGGTGGGATAGATACGCAGTATTTT	CASSEVEAGGGIDTQYF
TRBV9	.	.	TRBJ2-7	TGTGCCAGCAGCGGGGAGGAATCCTACGAGCAGTACTTC	CASSGEESYEQYF
TRBV10-1	.	TRBD2	TRBJ2-1	TGCGCCAGCAGTGAGTCGAACAGCCTAGCGGGACTCTACAATGAGCAGTTCTTC	CASSESNSLAGLYNEQFF
TRBV7-2	.	TRBD1	TRBJ1-2	TGTGCCAGCAGCTTATGGGGGACAGGGGAAGGTAATGGCTACACCTTC	CASSLWGTGEGNGYTF
TRBV30	once	.	TRBJ2-3	TGTGCCCGGGGGTTCGAAGGGACAGATACGCAGTATTTT	CARGFEGTDTQYF
TRBV7-9	.	TRBD2	TRBJ2-1	TGTGCCAGCAGCTCGCTAGCGGGGGGCTCCTACAATGAGCAGTTCTTC	CASSSLAGGSYNEQFF
TRBV5-1	.	.	TRBJ2-1	TGCGCCAGCAGCTTGGACCCAGGGGCTGAGCAGTTCTTC	CASSLDPGAEQFF
TRBV27	.	TRBD1	TRBJ2-7	TGTGCCAGCAGTTTATTGGGACAGTCCCACGAGCAGTACTTC	CASSLLGQSHEQYF
TRBV29-1	.	.	TRBJ1-1	TGCAGCGTTGAGGACGGTTTCTTGAACACTGAAGCTTTCTTT	CSVEDGFLNTEAFF
TRBV11-2	.	.	TRBJ2-7	TGTGCCAGCAGCTTCGGGGGAGTGAACTACGAGCAGTACTTC	CASSFGGVNYEQYF
TRBV5-6	.	TRBD1	TRBJ1-4	TGTGCCAGCAGCTTAGTACAGGGGGCTAATGAAAAACTGTTTTTT	CASSLVQGANEKLFF
TRBV7-9	.	TRBD2	TRBJ2-2	TGTGCCAGCAGTCCTCCTAGCGGGGGGGAGAACACCGGGGAGCTGTTTTTT	CASSPPSGGENTGELFF
TRBV5-6	.	.	TRBJ2-7	TGTGCCAGCAGCTTGTCGGGCAGTCCCTACGAGCAGTACTTC	CASSLSGSPYEQYF
TRBV5-4	.	TRBD2	TRBJ2-7	TGTGCCAGCAGCCACGGACTAGCGGGGGACCCCTACGAGCAGTACTTC	CASSHGLAGDPYEQYF
TRBV28	once	TRBD1	TRBJ2-5	TGTGCCAGCAGTTTATGGCCTACAGGGGACGGGGAGACCCAGTACTTC	CASSLWPTGDGETQYF
TRBV2	.	TRBD2	TRBJ2-3	TGTGCCAGCAGTGATGGCGGGGGGTCGTTGGATACGCAGTATTTT	CASSDGGGSLDTQYF
TRBV7-8	once	.	TRBJ2-6	TGTGCCAGCAGCCCAATTAGAGGGGCCAACGTCCTGACTTTC	CASSPIRGANVLTF
TRBV4-3	.	TRBD1	TRBJ2-7	TGCGCCAGCAGCCAAGATGGTAGATCCCCCTCTCACAGGGGGATTGCCTACGAGCAGTACTTC	CASSQDGRSPSHRGIAYEQYF
TRBV7-9	.	.	TRBJ1-1	TGTGCCAGCAGCATAATGGACGGGAACACTGAAGCTTTCTTT	CASSIMDGNTEAFF
TRBV5-4	.	TRBD2	TRBJ2-3	TGTGCCAGCAGCTTGTGGGGGGGAGTGGGCACAGATACGCAGTATTTT	CASSLWGGVGTDTQYF
TRBV28	.	.	TRBJ1-2	TGTGCCAGCAGTTTGGCCGGGGGGCAGGGCGGGTGGTATGGCTACACCTTC	CASSLAGGQGGWYGYTF
TRBV15	.	TRBD1	TRBJ1-4	TGTGCCACCAGCAAGGGACAGGGGGCACCTAATGAAAAACTGTTTTTT	CATSKGQGAPNEKLFF
TRBV21-1	.	.	TRBJ1-5	TGTGCCAGCAGCAAGTCAGGGGACCCCTTTCAGCCCCAGCATTTT	CASSKSGDPFQPQHF
TRBV6-6	once	.	TRBJ2-7	TGTGCCAGCAGCACCCGGGGGCGGTACGAGCAGTACTTC	CASSTRGRYEQYF
TRBV27	once	TRBD1	TRBJ1-3	TGTGCCAGCAAGCCGGACAGGGGGCTTGGAAACACCATATATTTT	CASKPDRGLGNTIYF
TRBV9	.	.	TRBJ2-3	TGTGCCAGCAGCGTAGGGTCGGAAGACGATACGCAGTATTTT	CASSVGSEDDTQYF
TRBV6-5	once	.	TRBJ2-7	TGTGCCGTGTCGGCCGCGGACCTTTCCTACGAGCAGTACTTC	CAVSAADLSYEQYF
TRBV4-3	.	TRBD1	TRBJ2-7	TGCGCCAGCAGCCAGGAACAGGGGTACGACTTCGAGCAGTACTTC	CASSQEQGYDFEQYF
TRBV6-5	.	.	TRBJ2-5	TGTGCCAGCAGTTACTCCGGGACCTTACAAGAGACCCAGTACTTC	CASSYSGTLQETQYF
TRBV4-1	once	TRBD2	TRBJ2-1	TGCGCCAGCAGCCAGGCGGGGGGCAATGAGCAGTTCTTC	CASSQAGGNEQFF
TRBV5-1	.	TRBD2	TRBJ2-7	TGCGCCAGCAGCTTGGGGCCACTAGCGGGAGGTAAGAGCGAGCAGTACTTC	CASSLGPLAGGKSEQYF
TRBV6-6	.	.	TRBJ2-7	TGTGCCAGCACAGGAGGGACTGCAGGGGAGTTTTACGAGCAGTACTTC	CASTGGTAGEFYEQYF
TRBV7-8	.	.	TRBJ2-3	TGTGCCAGCAGCTTAGGGGAGGTGGATACGCAGTATTTT	CASSLGEVDTQYF
TRBV27	.	.	TRBJ1-2	TGTGCCAGCAGTTCCTTGACAGAGGGAGACTATGGCTACACCTTC	CASSSLTEGDYGYTF
TRBV5-6	once	.	TRBJ1-6	TGTGCCAGCAGCGACCGACAGTTAAGTTCACCCCTCCACTTT	CASSDRQLSSPLHF
TRBV7-6	.	.	TRBJ2-2	TGTGCCAGCAGCTTACACACCGGGGAGCTGTTTTTT	CASSLHTGELFF
TRBV7-2	.	TRBD1	TRBJ1-1	TGTGCCAGCAGCGTAGACAGGGGGAACACTGAAGCTTTCTTT	CASSVDRGNTEAFF
TRBV6-6	once	.	TRBJ1-5	TGTGCCAGCGCCCGGGTTGCCGAGAATCAGCCCCAGCATTTT	CASARVAENQPQHF
TRBV6-5	.	.	TRBJ1-1	TGTGCCAGCAGTTACTTATGGGGGGCGGAGGACACTGAAGCTTTCTTT	CASSYLWGAEDTEAFF
TRBV15	.	.	TRBJ1-3	TGTGCCACCAGGAGAGACCAGTTCTCTGGAAACACCATATATTTT	CATRRDQFSGNTIYF